Presented here are 7 T cell receptor beta chains from one specimen sequenced in a study of CD8 T cells in Susac syndrome. Reverse transcription of 0.5 to 1 ug RNA was carried out with random hexamers. Using its own MiXCR run on the immunoSEQ multiplex PCR reads, TCRdb lists one record per CDR3 protein. The table records 160,000 or so distinct CDR3 sequences, approximately 96% of them present only once. Material: CD4+ T cells from PBMCs. Every receptor here comes from a human donor with Susac syndrome.

The chain links TRBV7-2 to TRBJ2-7; no definite D call. Germline V gene lookup returns CDR1 SGHTA and CDR2 FQGNSA. The ends were cut back, 5 bases at V and 3 bases at J, with 17 bases in the middle. This CDR3 spans 15 amino acids. CDR3 DNA: TGTGCCAGCAGCCCCGCCGCGAATGGATTCTACGAGCAGTACTTC. Encoded protein: CASSPAANGFYEQYF.

The chain joins TRBV3-1 to TRBJ2-4; D is tentatively TRBD1 or TRBD2 (5 bases each). Germline V gene data show CDR1 as LGHDT and CDR2 as YNNKEL (reference sequence). This CDR3 is 14 amino acids long. V lost 1 base to trimming and J lost 3 bases, with 7 bases between them. The CDR3 coding sequence is TGTGCCAGCAGCCAAGGTGGGGGCAAAAACATTCAGTACTTC. This gives the protein CASSQGGGKNIQYF.

This chain connects TRBV5-1 to TRBJ1-1; D is ambiguous. With 0 bases removed from V and 3 bases from J, the gap between germline ends came to 6 bases. Germline V gene lookup returns CDR1 SGHRS and CDR2 YFSETQ. CDR3 length equals 13 residues. CDR3 nucleotide sequence: TGCGCCAGCAGCTTGGAACAGCACACTGAAGCTTTCTTT. Protein: CASSLEQHTEAFF.

This chain links TRBV7-2 with TRBJ2-5, with D hard to call. The V and J ends lost 2 bases and 6 bases respectively, with 13 bases between them. This CDR3 has 14 residues. Germline loops: CDR1 SGHTA, CDR2 FQGNSA. Here the CDR3 reads CASSLLGLGQTQYF. Here the CDR3 DNA reads TGTGCCAGCAGCTTACTGGGCCTGGGCCAGACCCAGTACTTC.

For this clonotype: The junction shows a germline mismatch at one end, possibly a read error. V gene TRBV12-3 or TRBV12-4 combines with J gene TRBJ2-7; 8 bases map to TRBD2. The CDR3 is 14 amino acids. The CDR3 DNA follows: TGTGCCAGCGGTTTAGCGGGGATTTCCTACGAGCAGTACTTC. Translation gives CASGLAGISYEQYF.

This chain joins TRBV12-3 or TRBV12-4 and TRBJ2-2; D is undetermined. Deletions cut 4 bases from V and 4 bases from J, with 7 bases between. The CDR3 runs to 13 residues. Here the CDR3 reads CASSSPPTGELFF. The CDR3 coding sequence is TGTGCCAGCAGTTCCCCCCCCACCGGGGAGCTGTTTTTT.

The chain carries TRBV7-9 and TRBJ2-7, with 8 bases matching TRBD1. The germline gives CDR1 SEHNR, CDR2 FQNEAQ (reference sequence). This CDR3 is built from 15 residues. J gave up 3 bases and V 6 bases, and 10 bases lay outside the gene matches. CDR3: CASSSQGTGRYEQYF. The DNA for the CDR3 is TGTGCCAGCAGTTCTCAGGGGACAGGACGCTACGAGCAGTACTTC.